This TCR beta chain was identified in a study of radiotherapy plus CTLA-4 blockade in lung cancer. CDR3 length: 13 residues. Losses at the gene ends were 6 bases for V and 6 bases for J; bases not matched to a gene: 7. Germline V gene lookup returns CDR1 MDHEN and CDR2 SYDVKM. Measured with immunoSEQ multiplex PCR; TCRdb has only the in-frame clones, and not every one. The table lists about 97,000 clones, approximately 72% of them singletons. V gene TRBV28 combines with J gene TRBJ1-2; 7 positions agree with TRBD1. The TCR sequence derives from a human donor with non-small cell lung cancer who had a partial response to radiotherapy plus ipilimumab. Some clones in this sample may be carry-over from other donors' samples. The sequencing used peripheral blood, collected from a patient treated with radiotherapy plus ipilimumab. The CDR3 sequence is CASRTDRVHGYTF. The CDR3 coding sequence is TGTGCCAGCAGGACAGACAGGGTCCATGGCTACACCTTC.